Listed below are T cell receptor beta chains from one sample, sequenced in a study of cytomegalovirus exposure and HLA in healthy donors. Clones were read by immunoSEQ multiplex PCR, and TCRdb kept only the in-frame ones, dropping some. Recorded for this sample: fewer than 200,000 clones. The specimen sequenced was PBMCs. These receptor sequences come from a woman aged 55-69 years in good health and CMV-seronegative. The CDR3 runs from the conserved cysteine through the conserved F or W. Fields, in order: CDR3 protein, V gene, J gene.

CATGTGSKFYEQYF,TRBV15,TRBJ2-7
CASTRLGGGRTYEQYF,TRBV27,TRBJ2-7
CASSTRTGLSTEAFF,TRBV5-1,TRBJ1-1
CASSADRYEQYF,TRBV11-2,TRBJ2-7
CAIRIEANTDTQYF,TRBV10-3,TRBJ2-3
CASSPDISGNTIYF,TRBV27,TRBJ1-3
CASSGTGGGYTF,TRBV5-1,TRBJ1-2
CASSDPSGQKMNTEAFF,TRBV2,TRBJ1-1
CASSRERTGVETQYF,TRBV11-2,TRBJ2-5
CASKSPRANLYNEQFF,TRBV19,TRBJ2-1
CAISDNSPEAFF,TRBV10-3,TRBJ1-1
CAISDIAQPQHF,TRBV10-3,TRBJ1-5
CASSYRGNQPQHF,TRBV6-5,TRBJ1-5
CASSLNDNSGNTIYF,TRBV5-1,TRBJ1-3
CASSLTGGVQPQHF,TRBV7-2,TRBJ1-5
CASSVEPSGTLGFF,TRBV9,TRBJ2-1
CASSVSHGGLAAKEQYF,TRBV9,TRBJ2-7
CASSRTAGQPQHF,TRBV5-1,TRBJ1-5
CASHFRRGETQYF,TRBV5-4,TRBJ2-5
CASSVVSGGDTEAFF,TRBV9,TRBJ1-1
CASSEQMATGELFF,TRBV6-4,TRBJ2-2
CASSSSSYNEQFF,TRBV27,TRBJ2-1
CASSLVEETEAFF,TRBV5-1,TRBJ1-1
CASTNLVGADQPQHF,TRBV2,TRBJ1-5
CASSPLSRLSGNTIYF,TRBV18,TRBJ1-3
CASSLGGANVLTF,TRBV7-3,TRBJ2-6
CASSDPKRAALHF,TRBV11-2,TRBJ1-6
CAISDTGNYQPQHF,TRBV10-3,TRBJ1-5
CASSGGWTETSLHF,TRBV2,TRBJ1-6
CASSSRDRVGEQYF,TRBV7-9,TRBJ2-7
CASRRTGNYGYTF,TRBV7-2,TRBJ1-2
CSARSGSQPQHF,TRBV29-1,TRBJ1-5
CASSLLAGVNEQFF,TRBV7-8,TRBJ2-1
CASSPRTGGIYSNQPQHF,TRBV7-2,TRBJ1-5
CASGGTDNEQFF,TRBV16,TRBJ2-1
CASSSDRDTEAFF,TRBV7-3,TRBJ1-1
CSAGLYEQYF,TRBV20-1,TRBJ2-7
CVSRVTGGLGTEAFF,TRBV2,TRBJ1-1
CASSLFRSGGANEQFF,TRBV7-2,TRBJ2-1
CASSLFPALADNEQFF,TRBV6-5,TRBJ2-1
CASSAETGLNTEAFF,TRBV2,TRBJ1-1
CASSLRDRSQPQHF,TRBV4-1,TRBJ1-5
CASSVTGAQETQYF,TRBV9,TRBJ2-5
CASSVGSVYNEQFF,TRBV9,TRBJ2-1
CASSPGLAGDREQYF,TRBV5-1,TRBJ2-7
CASSPLMAGNTGELFF,TRBV18,TRBJ2-2
CASSLGAGGLGYTF,TRBV7-2,TRBJ1-2
CASNWLGTDTQYF,TRBV14,TRBJ2-3
CASSQTSGDYEQYF,TRBV5-1,TRBJ2-7
CASSLPRQGAEAYEQYF,TRBV6-4,TRBJ2-7
CASSFAGVNYGYTF,TRBV5-4,TRBJ1-2
CATARGGSYNEQFF,TRBV5-1,TRBJ2-1
CASSSSGSTDTQYF,TRBV11-3,TRBJ2-3
CASTLGTSGDTQYF,TRBV11-2,TRBJ2-3
CASRIYRDSAGNSPLHF,TRBV27,TRBJ1-6